This record covers a single T cell receptor (beta chain). The antigen is unknown. Assay used: immunoSEQ multiplex PCR; TCRdb lists only in-frame clones, some missing. Among some 83,000 clones listed, roughly 90% were seen once. V lost 2 bases and J lost 7; bases outside the gene matches: 8. Germline values: CDR1 SGDLS, CDR2 YYNGEE. The length of the CDR3 is 15 residues. This sample stems from a study of OX40 agonist ivuxolimab in advanced cancers. Study information: Hepatocellular carcinoma, melanoma, renal cell or head and neck cancer occurred in dose-escalation patients. Partial responses occurred in three patients (one hepatocellular carcinoma, two cutaneous melanoma).

Study results and caveats: At doses 0.1 to 3.0 mg/kg, CD4+ and CD8+ clones expanded.

The chain joins TRBV9 to TRBJ2-1, with 8 positions matching TRBD2. This receptor was taken from an adult with an advanced solid tumor such as melanoma, head and neck, liver or kidney cancer. The sample consisted of CD4+ or CD8+ T cells sorted from blood, taken in a trial of the OX40 agonist ivuxolimab. CDR3 loop: CASSVELAGFNEQFF. CDR3 nucleotides: TGTGCCAGCAGCGTCGAGTTAGCGGGATTTAATGAGCAGTTCTTC. The whole variable domain, filled in from reference TRBV9 and TRBJ2-1, reads DSGVTQTPKHLITATGQRVTLRCSPRSGDLSVYWYQQSLDQGLQFLIQYYNGEERAKGNILERFSAQQFPDLHSELNLSSLELGDSALYFCASSVELAGFNEQFFGPGTRLTVL.